This record concerns one T cell receptor (beta chain) sequence. This entry belongs to a study of T-cell reconstitution after alpha-beta-depleted transplantation in children. Preparing the TCRbeta library involved the use of unique molecular identifiers. One entry per CDR3 protein, called by TCRdb with MiXCR from the PCR reads. In the table there are over 200,000 distinct CDR3 sequences, about a tenth of which are singletons. With 5 bases removed from V and 0 bases from J, the gap between germline ends came to 17 bases. In germline, CDR1 is SEHNR, CDR2 FQNEAQ (reference sequence). CDR3 length: 16 amino acids.

The specimen was PBMCs from the stem cell graft donor, collected from the stem cell graft. This TCR came from a human donor who donated a stem cell graft to a child with acute lymphoblastic leukemia. This chain joins TRBV7-9 and TRBJ2-7, with D tentatively TRBD2 (6 bases). CDR3 bases: TGTGCCAGCAGCCCACAAGTGGAGGGGAGCTCCTACGAGCAGTACTTC. Translating it yields CASSPQVEGSSYEQYF.